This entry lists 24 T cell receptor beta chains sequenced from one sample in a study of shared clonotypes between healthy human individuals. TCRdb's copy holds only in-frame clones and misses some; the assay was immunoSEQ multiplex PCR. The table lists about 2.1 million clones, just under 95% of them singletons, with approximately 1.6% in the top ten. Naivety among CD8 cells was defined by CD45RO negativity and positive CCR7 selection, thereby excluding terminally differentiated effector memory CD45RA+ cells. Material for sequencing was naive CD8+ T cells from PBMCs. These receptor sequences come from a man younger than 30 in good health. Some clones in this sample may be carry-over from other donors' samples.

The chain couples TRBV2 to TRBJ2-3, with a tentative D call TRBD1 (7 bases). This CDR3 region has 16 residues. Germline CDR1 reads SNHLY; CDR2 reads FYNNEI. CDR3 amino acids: CCSAEGWTGRWEEQYF. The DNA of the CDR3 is TGTTGCTCAGCGGAGGGTTGGACAGGCAGATGGGAAGAGCAGTATTTT.

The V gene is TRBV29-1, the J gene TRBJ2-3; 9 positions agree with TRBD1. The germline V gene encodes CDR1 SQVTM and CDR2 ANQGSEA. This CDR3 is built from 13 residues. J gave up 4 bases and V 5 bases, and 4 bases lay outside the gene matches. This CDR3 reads CSVLRQGADTQYF. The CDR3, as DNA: TGCAGCGTTTTAAGACAGGGGGCAGATACGCAGTATTTT.

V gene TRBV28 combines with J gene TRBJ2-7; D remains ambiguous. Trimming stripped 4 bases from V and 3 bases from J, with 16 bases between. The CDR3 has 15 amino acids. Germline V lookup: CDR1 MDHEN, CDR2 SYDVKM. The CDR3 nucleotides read TGTGCCAGCAGTTCGAATAAGGTCCGTTTCTACGAGCAGTACTTC. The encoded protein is CASSSNKVRFYEQYF.

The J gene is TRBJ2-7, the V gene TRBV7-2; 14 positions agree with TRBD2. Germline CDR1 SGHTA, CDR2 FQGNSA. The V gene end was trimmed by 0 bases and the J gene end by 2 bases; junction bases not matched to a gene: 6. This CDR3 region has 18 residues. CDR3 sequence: CASSLARGLAGEPYEQYF. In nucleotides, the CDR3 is TGTGCCAGCAGCTTAGCGCGGGGACTAGCGGGAGAACCCTACGAGCAGTACTTC. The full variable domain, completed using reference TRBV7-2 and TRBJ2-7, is GAGVSQSPSNKVTEKGKDVELRCDPISGHTALYWYRQSLGQGLEFLIYFQGNSAPDKSGLPSDRFSAERTGGSVSTLTIQRTQQEDSAVYLCASSLARGLAGEPYEQYFGPGTRLTVT.

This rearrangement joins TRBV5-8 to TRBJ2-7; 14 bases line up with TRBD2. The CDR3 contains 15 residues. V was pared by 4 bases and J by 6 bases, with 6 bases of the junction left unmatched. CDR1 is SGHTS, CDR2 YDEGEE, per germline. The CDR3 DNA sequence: TGTGCCAGCAGCCCGGGACTAGCGGGAGTCGTCGAGCAGTACTTC. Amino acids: CASSPGLAGVVEQYF.

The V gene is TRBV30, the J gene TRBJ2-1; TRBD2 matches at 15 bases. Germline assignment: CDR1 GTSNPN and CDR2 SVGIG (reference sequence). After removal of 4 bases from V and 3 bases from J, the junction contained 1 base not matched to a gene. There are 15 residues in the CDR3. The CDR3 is CAWTGLAGGYNEQFF. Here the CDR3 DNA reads TGTGCCTGGACGGGACTAGCGGGAGGCTACAATGAGCAGTTCTTC.

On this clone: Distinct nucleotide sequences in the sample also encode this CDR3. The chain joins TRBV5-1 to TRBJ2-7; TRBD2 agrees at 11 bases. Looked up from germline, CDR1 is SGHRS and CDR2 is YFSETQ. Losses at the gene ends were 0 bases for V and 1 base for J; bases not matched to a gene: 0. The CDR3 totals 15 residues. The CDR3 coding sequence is TGCGCCAGCAGCTTGGGACTAGCGGGATCCTACGAGCAGTACTTC. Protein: CASSLGLAGSYEQYF. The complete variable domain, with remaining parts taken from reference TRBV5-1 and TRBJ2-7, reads KAGVTQTPRYLIKTRGQQVTLSCSPISGHRSVSWYQQTPGQGLQFLFEYFSETQRNKGNFPGRFSGRQFSNSRSEMNVSTLELGDSALYLCASSLGLAGSYEQYFGPGTRLTVT.

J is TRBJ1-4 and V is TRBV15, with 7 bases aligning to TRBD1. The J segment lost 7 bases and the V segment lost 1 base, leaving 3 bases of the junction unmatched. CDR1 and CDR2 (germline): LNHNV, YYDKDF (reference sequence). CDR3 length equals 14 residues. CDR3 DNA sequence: TGTGCCACCAGCAGAGGCCGGGACAGTGAAAAACTGTTTTTT. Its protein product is CATSRGRDSEKLFF.

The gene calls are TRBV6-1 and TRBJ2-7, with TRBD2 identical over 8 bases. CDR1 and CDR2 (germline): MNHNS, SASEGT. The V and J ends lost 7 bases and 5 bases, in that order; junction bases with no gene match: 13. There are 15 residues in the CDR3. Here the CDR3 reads CASKVPGLVGDEQYF. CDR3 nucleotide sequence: TGTGCCAGCAAAGTACCGGGACTAGTCGGCGACGAGCAGTACTTC.

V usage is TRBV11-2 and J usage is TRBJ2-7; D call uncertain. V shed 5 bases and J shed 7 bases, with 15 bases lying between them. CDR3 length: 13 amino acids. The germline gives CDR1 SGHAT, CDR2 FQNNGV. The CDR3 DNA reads TGTGCCAGCAGCGCAGGACCTCAGAGGGAGCAGTACTTC. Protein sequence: CASSAGPQREQYF.

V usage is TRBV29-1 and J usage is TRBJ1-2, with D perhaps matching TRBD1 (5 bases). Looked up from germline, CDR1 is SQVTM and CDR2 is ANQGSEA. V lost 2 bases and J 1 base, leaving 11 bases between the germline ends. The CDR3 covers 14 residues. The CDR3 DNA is TGCAGCGTTGAACCCAGGGCATATAACTATGGCTACACCTTC. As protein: CSVEPRAYNYGYTF.

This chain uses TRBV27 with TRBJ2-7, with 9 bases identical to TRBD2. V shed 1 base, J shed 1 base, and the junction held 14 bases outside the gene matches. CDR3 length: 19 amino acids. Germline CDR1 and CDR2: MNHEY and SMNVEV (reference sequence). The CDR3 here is CASSLLIGLAGLLSYEQYF. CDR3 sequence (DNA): TGTGCCAGCAGTTTATTAATTGGGCTAGCGGGACTCCTTTCCTACGAGCAGTACTTC.

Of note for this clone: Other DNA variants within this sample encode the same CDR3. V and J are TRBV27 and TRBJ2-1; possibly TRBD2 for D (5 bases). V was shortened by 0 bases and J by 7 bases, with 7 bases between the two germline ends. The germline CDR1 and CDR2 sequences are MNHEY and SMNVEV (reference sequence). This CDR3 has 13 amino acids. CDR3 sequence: CASSLSRGNEQFF. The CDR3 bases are TGTGCCAGCAGTTTATCACGGGGTAATGAGCAGTTCTTC.

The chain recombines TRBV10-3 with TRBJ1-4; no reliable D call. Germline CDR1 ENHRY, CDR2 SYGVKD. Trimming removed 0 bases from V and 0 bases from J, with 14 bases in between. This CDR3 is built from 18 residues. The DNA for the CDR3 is TGTGCCATCAGTGAGTCTTGGGGTTCCCTATCAACTAATGAAAAACTGTTTTTT. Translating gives CAISESWGSLSTNEKLFF.

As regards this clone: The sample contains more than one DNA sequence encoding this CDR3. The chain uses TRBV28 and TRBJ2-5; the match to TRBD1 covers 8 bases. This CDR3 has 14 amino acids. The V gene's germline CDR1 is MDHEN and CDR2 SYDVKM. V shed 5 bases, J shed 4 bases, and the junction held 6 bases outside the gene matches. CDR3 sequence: CASSADRGLETQYF. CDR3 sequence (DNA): TGTGCCAGCAGTGCCGACAGGGGTTTAGAGACCCAGTACTTC.

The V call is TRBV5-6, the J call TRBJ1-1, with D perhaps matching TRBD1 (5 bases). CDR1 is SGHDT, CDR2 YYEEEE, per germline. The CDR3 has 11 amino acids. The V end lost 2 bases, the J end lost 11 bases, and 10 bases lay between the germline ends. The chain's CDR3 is CASSFGGEAFF. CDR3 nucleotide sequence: TGTGCCAGCAGCTTTGGGGGTGAGGCTTTCTTT.

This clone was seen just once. This CDR3 reads CASRPTVLNYGYTF. CDR3 DNA: TGTGCCAGCAGGCCGACAGTCTTGAACTATGGCTACACCTTC. The chain employs TRBV6-5 and TRBJ1-2; D possibly corresponds to TRBD1 (5 bases). This CDR3 is built from 14 residues. The V end lost 6 bases, the J end lost 2 bases, and 13 bases lay between the germline ends. Germline CDR1 reads MNHEY; CDR2 reads SVGAGI.

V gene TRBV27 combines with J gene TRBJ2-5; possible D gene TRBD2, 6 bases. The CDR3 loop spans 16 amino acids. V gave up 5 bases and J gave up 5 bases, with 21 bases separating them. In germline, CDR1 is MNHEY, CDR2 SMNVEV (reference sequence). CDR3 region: CASSPLRDPGGETQYF. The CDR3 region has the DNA TGTGCCAGCAGTCCCCTACGGGACCCCGGAGGGGAGACCCAGTACTTC.

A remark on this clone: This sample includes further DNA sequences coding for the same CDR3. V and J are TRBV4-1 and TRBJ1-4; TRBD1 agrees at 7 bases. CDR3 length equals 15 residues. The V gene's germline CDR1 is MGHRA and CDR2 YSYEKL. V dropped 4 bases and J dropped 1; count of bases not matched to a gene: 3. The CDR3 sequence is CASSPRQGTNEKLFF. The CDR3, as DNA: TGCGCCAGCAGCCCCCGACAGGGAACTAATGAAAAACTGTTTTTT.

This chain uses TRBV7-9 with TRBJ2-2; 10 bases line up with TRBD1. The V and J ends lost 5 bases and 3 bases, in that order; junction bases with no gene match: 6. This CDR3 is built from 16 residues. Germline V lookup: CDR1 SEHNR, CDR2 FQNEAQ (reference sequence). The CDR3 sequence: CASSGPGQGYTGELFF. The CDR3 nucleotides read TGTGCCAGCAGCGGACCGGGACAGGGGTACACCGGGGAGCTGTTTTTT.

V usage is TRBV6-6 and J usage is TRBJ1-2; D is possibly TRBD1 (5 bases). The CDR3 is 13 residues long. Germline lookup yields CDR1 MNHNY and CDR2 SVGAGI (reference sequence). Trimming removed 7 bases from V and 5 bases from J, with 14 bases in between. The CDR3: CASTPHWGYGYTF. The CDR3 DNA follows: TGTGCCAGCACCCCCCATTGGGGGTATGGCTACACCTTC.

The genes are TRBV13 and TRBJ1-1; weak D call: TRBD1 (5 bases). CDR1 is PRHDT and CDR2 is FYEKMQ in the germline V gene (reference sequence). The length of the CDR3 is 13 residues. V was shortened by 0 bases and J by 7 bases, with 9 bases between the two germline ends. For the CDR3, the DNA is TGTGCCAGCAGCTTAGGTGGGGGTATTGAAGCTTTCTTT. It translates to CASSLGGGIEAFF. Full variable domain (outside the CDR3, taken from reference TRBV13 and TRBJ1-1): AAGVIQSPRHLIKEKRETATLKCYPIPRHDTVYWYQQGPGQDPQFLISFYEKMQSDKGSIPDRFSAQQFSDYHSELNMSSLELGDSALYFCASSLGGGIEAFFGQGTRLTVV.

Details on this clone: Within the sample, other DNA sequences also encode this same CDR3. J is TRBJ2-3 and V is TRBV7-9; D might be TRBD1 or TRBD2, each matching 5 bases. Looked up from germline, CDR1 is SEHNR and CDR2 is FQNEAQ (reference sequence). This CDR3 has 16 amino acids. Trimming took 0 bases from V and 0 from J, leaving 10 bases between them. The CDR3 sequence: CASSLAWGGSTDTQYF. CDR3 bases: TGTGCCAGCAGCTTAGCTTGGGGCGGGAGCACAGATACGCAGTATTTT. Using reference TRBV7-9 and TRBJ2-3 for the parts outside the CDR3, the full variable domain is DTGVSQNPRHKITKRGQNVTFRCDPISEHNRLYWYRQTLGQGPEFLTYFQNEAQLEKSRLLSDRFSAERPKGSFSTLEIQRTEQGDSAMYLCASSLAWGGSTDTQYFGPGTRLTVL.

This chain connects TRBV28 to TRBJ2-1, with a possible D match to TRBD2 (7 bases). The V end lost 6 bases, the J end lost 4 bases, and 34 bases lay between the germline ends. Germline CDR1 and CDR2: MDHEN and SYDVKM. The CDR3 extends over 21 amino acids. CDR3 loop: CASSSIYRDIGTTDKYNEQFF. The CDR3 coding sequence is TGTGCCAGCAGCTCGATCTACCGGGACATCGGGACTACTGATAAATACAATGAGCAGTTCTTC.